What follows are 31 T cell receptor beta chains derived from one specimen sequenced in a study of T cells in Graves' hyperthyroidism and ophthalmopathy (dated by TCRdb to the late 2010s). Receptor amplification or capture employed multiplex PCR. The sequencer listed for this sample is Illumina HiSeq 2000. The TCR beta CDR3 regions were amplified from the RNA transcripts. A first-round RT-PCR of the TCR CDR3 used the HTBI primer set with the Qiagen OneStep RT-PCR kit. TCRdb trimmed the raw reads at Q25, called clones with MiXCR and kept productive beta chains. Entries are consolidated by CDR3 protein sequence, retaining the most common genes and DNA. This sample is represented by fewer than 800,000 distinct CDR3 sequences; about 15% of them were singletons. The top ten clones comprise over 7.5% of the sample. Sequenced: blood. The receptors stem from a man between 18 and 35 years old with Graves' hyperthyroidism.

This chain uses TRBV20-1 with TRBJ2-3, with 7 bases lining up with TRBD2. The V and J ends lost 1 base and 3 bases, in that order; junction bases with no gene match: 4. The CDR3 spans 14 residues. From germline, CDR1 is DFQATT and CDR2 SNEGSKA (reference sequence). The CDR3 loop is CSARGGSVTDTQYF. The CDR3 bases are TGCAGTGCTAGAGGCGGGAGTGTGACAGATACGCAGTATTTT.

A few counts support this clonotype. The chain carries TRBV20-1 and TRBJ2-1; weak D call: TRBD2 (5 bases). The CDR3 runs to 14 residues. The V end lost 3 bases, the J end lost 2 bases, and 11 bases lay between the germline ends. Germline-derived CDR1 and CDR2 are DFQATT and SNEGSKA (reference sequence). This CDR3 reads CSASKSGTYNEQFF. CDR3 nucleotides: TGCAGTGCTAGTAAGTCGGGGACCTACAATGAGCAGTTCTTC.

V is TRBV7-9 and J is TRBJ2-3, with D maybe TRBD2 (6 bases). Between the trimmed V and J ends, which lost 3 bases and 6 bases, there was a span of 25 bases. Germline values: CDR1 SEHNR, CDR2 FQNEAQ (reference sequence). CDR3 size: 18 residues. CDR3 sequence: CASSFGLFSGRPRDTQYF. The CDR3 nucleotides are TGTGCCAGCAGCTTTGGGTTGTTCTCGGGGAGGCCAAGGGATACGCAGTATTTT.

The table lists this clonotype with many counts. The genes are TRBV12-3 or TRBV12-4 and TRBJ1-6; D uncertain. V lost 3 bases, J lost 9 bases, and 6 bases lay in between. The CDR3 covers 12 residues. CDR3 bases: TGTGCCAGCAGTTTCCGACTTTCACCCCTCCACTTT. Translated, it gives CASSFRLSPLHF.

This clonotype has just a few counts. The chain is built from TRBV6-1 and TRBJ2-5, with D uncertain. Germline V lookup: CDR1 MNHNS, CDR2 SASEGT. Between the trimmed V and J ends, which lost 5 bases and 4 bases, there was a span of 11 bases. This CDR3 region has 13 residues. The CDR3 protein is CASSSPTAETQYF. In DNA, the CDR3 is TGTGCCAGCAGTTCCCCTACAGCAGAGACCCAGTACTTC.

Ten or more counts support this clonotype. V usage is TRBV20-1 and J usage is TRBJ2-7; 10 bases match TRBD1. Trimming at V came to 0 bases and at J to 2 bases, leaving 4 bases not matched to a gene. Germline V gene data show CDR1 as DFQATT and CDR2 as SNEGSKA (reference sequence). The CDR3 runs to 15 residues. CDR3 protein: CSARDGDRGTYEQYF. In DNA form, the CDR3 reads TGCAGTGCTAGAGATGGGGACAGGGGAACCTACGAGCAGTACTTC.

J is TRBJ1-2 and V is TRBV12-3 or TRBV12-4; D remains unclear. This CDR3 is 15 amino acids long. Between the trimmed V and J ends, which lost 6 bases and 6 bases, there was a span of 20 bases. CDR3 DNA sequence: TGTGCCAGCAGCTTTTCACCCCTGGCGACTCATGGCTACACCTTC. Translating it yields CASSFSPLATHGYTF.

This clonotype appeared a few times. The chain recombines TRBV20-1 with TRBJ2-5, with 8 bases that match TRBD2. This CDR3 has 15 amino acids. Germline loops: CDR1 DFQATT, CDR2 SNEGSKA (reference sequence). With 0 bases clipped from V and 4 bases from J, the junction kept 7 bases outside the gene matches. DNA for the CDR3: TGCAGTGCTAGAGATGGTCGGGAGGGGTTAGAGACCCAGTACTTC. Translated: CSARDGREGLETQYF.

This clonotype has a handful of counts. The chain recombines TRBV11-2 with TRBJ1-5; no reliable D call. The germline V gene has CDR1 SGHAT and CDR2 FQNNGV. The V gene lost 0 bases and the J gene lost 7 bases, with 13 bases spanning the gap. The CDR3 is 15 residues long. CDR3 loop: CASSLDHSLRQPQHF. In DNA, the CDR3 is TGTGCCAGCAGCTTAGATCACAGCTTAAGGCAGCCCCAGCATTTT.

This clonotype turned up a few times. The chain recombines TRBV18 with TRBJ1-2; D is unclear. CDR3 length equals 12 residues. CDR1 is KGHSH, CDR2 LQKENI, per germline. Trimming took 3 bases from V and 4 from J, leaving 6 bases between them. This CDR3 is CASSPDPYGYTF. The DNA for the CDR3 is TGTGCCAGCTCACCTGACCCCTATGGCTACACCTTC.

The chain has TRBV3-1 and TRBJ2-7, with 7 bases that match TRBD2. CDR1 is LGHDT and CDR2 is YNNKEL in the germline V gene (reference sequence). J gave up 0 bases and V 4 bases, and 9 bases lay outside the gene matches. The CDR3 is made up of 16 amino acids. CDR3: CASSPGTTLSSYEQYF. The CDR3, as DNA: TGTGCCAGCAGCCCCGGGACTACCTTGAGCTCCTACGAGCAGTACTTC.

The chain carries TRBV5-5 and TRBJ1-3, with D unresolved. Trimming removed 0 bases at V and 0 bases at J, with 7 bases between. This CDR3 is built from 15 residues. Germline CDR1 and CDR2: SGHKS and YYEKEE (reference sequence). CDR3 sequence reads: CASSLVAGSGNTIYF. The CDR3 DNA follows: TGTGCCAGCAGCTTGGTGGCAGGCTCTGGAAACACCATATATTTT.

V gene TRBV6-1 combines with J gene TRBJ2-7; D may be TRBD1 (6 bases). The CDR3 runs 12 residues. CDR1 is MNHNS, CDR2 SASEGT, per germline. Trimming took off 10 bases at V and 3 bases at J, with 13 bases between the two ends. The CDR3 DNA reads TGTGCCACAGGGGCAGGGTACTACGAGCAGTACTTC. As protein: CATGAGYYEQYF.

The rearrangement uses TRBV20-1 and TRBJ1-5; 7 bases map to TRBD1. Germline V gene data show CDR1 as DFQATT and CDR2 as SNEGSKA (reference sequence). V gave up 5 bases and J gave up 2 bases; unmatched junction bases: 9. The CDR3 totals 15 residues. The CDR3 DNA reads as TGCAGTGCTTTCGGACAGGAAGGCGGCAATCAGCCCCAGCATTTT. This sequence encodes CSAFGQEGGNQPQHF.

The rearrangement links TRBV18 to TRBJ1-2, with D tentatively TRBD1 (5 bases). There are 13 residues in the CDR3. V was shortened by 3 bases and J by 5 bases, with 10 bases between the two germline ends. Germline values: CDR1 KGHSH, CDR2 LQKENI. In nucleotides, the CDR3 is TGTGCCAGCTCACCTGCGGGACGTTATGGCTACACCTTC. Protein: CASSPAGRYGYTF.

This clonotype was counted only a few times. The CDR3 region is CSANLKEQYF. The CDR3 DNA reads as TGCAGTGCTAACCTAAAGGAGCAGTACTTC. The V call is TRBV20-1, the J call TRBJ2-7; D not certain. V shed 4 bases and J shed 7 bases, with 8 bases lying between them. The CDR3 runs 10 residues. Germline-derived CDR1 and CDR2 are DFQATT and SNEGSKA (reference sequence).

The chain uses TRBV10-3 and TRBJ2-7; D is unresolved. CDR3 length: 14 amino acids. Trimming removed 3 bases from V and 5 bases from J, with 14 bases in between. Germline V gene lookup returns CDR1 ENHRY and CDR2 SYGVKD. The CDR3: CAISEPRLVNEQYF. The CDR3 DNA reads TGTGCCATCAGTGAACCACGACTTGTCAACGAGCAGTACTTC.

V and J are TRBV28 and TRBJ2-2, with TRBD1 identical over 7 bases. Germline CDR1 reads MDHEN; CDR2 reads SYDVKM. V dropped 8 bases and J dropped 7; count of bases not matched to a gene: 10. The CDR3 length is 14 residues. For the CDR3, the DNA is TGTGCCAGCCTACCGAGGGGGCAGGGCGGGGAGCTGTTTTTT. Translated, it gives CASLPRGQGGELFF.

This clonotype appeared many times. The chain uses TRBV6-1 and TRBJ2-1; possible D gene TRBD1, 6 bases. V was pared by 7 bases and J by 2 bases, with 21 bases between. Germline loops: CDR1 MNHNS, CDR2 SASEGT. The CDR3 covers 17 residues. CDR3 protein: CASTRKGWAGAYNEQFF. In DNA form, the CDR3 reads TGTGCCAGCACCCGAAAGGGGTGGGCAGGGGCCTACAATGAGCAGTTCTTC.

This clonotype appeared a few times. The chain has TRBV4-3 and TRBJ1-1, with 8 bases aligning to TRBD1. The germline V gene encodes CDR1 LGHNA and CDR2 YSLEER. V lost 3 bases and J lost 5; bases outside the gene matches: 8. The CDR3 runs to 15 residues. The CDR3 spells CASSQDREGLTEAFF. CDR3 nucleotides: TGCGCCAGCAGCCAGGACAGGGAGGGTTTGACTGAAGCTTTCTTT.

This sequence joins TRBV7-3 and TRBJ1-1; D might be TRBD1 (6 bases). Germline V gives CDR1 SGHTA, CDR2 FQGTGA. Trimming stripped 0 bases from V and 0 bases from J, with 11 bases between. CDR3 length: 16 residues. The CDR3 DNA follows: TGTGCCAGCAGCTTAACCCCAGGGACAATGAACACTGAAGCTTTCTTT. Translation: CASSLTPGTMNTEAFF.

This clonotype was seen repeatedly, ten times or more. The rearrangement uses TRBV15 and TRBJ2-1; perhaps TRBD2 as D (5 bases). In germline, CDR1 is LNHNV, CDR2 YYDKDF (reference sequence). V lost 3 bases to trimming and J lost 8 bases, with 11 bases between them. The CDR3 has 13 residues. The CDR3 is CATSSGEKDEQFF. DNA of the CDR3: TGTGCCACCAGCAGTGGGGAGAAGGATGAGCAGTTCTTC.

The gene calls are TRBV28 and TRBJ1-1; unclear D gene. CDR1 and CDR2 from the germline V gene are MDHEN and SYDVKM. Trimming left V 2 bases short and J 1 base short, with 14 bases between. The CDR3 loop spans 16 amino acids. As DNA, the CDR3 is TGTGCCAGCAGTTTAGTAGTTGGGCCCTCGAACACTGAAGCTTTCTTT. This translates into CASSLVVGPSNTEAFF.

Ten or more counts support this clonotype. The J gene is TRBJ2-6, the V gene TRBV28; perhaps TRBD2 as D (6 bases). The CDR3 totals 15 residues. From germline, CDR1 is MDHEN and CDR2 SYDVKM. With 5 bases removed from V and 2 bases from J, the gap between germline ends came to 10 bases. The CDR3 reads CASSIAGTGANVLTF. DNA of the CDR3: TGTGCCAGCAGTATCGCGGGGACTGGGGCCAACGTCCTGACTTTC.

This clonotype was seen at least ten times. V usage is TRBV7-2 and J usage is TRBJ2-7, with 11 bases lining up with TRBD2. This CDR3 spans 16 amino acids. Germline lookup yields CDR1 SGHTA and CDR2 FQGNSA. The V and J ends lost 2 bases and 2 bases, in that order; junction bases with no gene match: 5. The CDR3 DNA reads TGTGCCAGCAGCTTATGGGGACTAGCGGAACCCTACGAGCAGTACTTC. Translation gives CASSLWGLAEPYEQYF.

The CDR3 here is CASSSLSGDRGGGYEQYF. The CDR3 DNA sequence: TGTGCCAGCAGTTCCCTCTCTGGGGACAGGGGAGGAGGCTACGAGCAGTACTTC. This chain joins TRBV11-1 and TRBJ2-7; TRBD1 aligns across 10 bases. This CDR3 is built from 18 residues. The J segment lost 3 bases and the V segment lost 6 bases, leaving 17 bases of the junction unmatched. Germline values: CDR1 SGHAT, CDR2 FQDESV (reference sequence).

This clonotype was detected a few times. The chain carries TRBV28 and TRBJ2-2; 9 bases line up with TRBD1. There are 15 residues in the CDR3. The V gene's germline CDR1 is MDHEN and CDR2 SYDVKM. J gave up 5 bases and V 10 bases, and 11 bases lay outside the gene matches. CDR3 amino acids: CATILTGGGTGELFF. The CDR3 DNA reads TGTGCCACCATTTTGACAGGGGGAGGGACCGGGGAGCTGTTTTTT.

This clonotype has a handful of counts. Germline is not matched at one junction end, which may reflect a read error. The chain has TRBV20-1 and TRBJ2-7; possible D gene TRBD2, 5 bases. The CDR3 spans 13 residues. Germline-derived CDR1 and CDR2 are DFQATT and SNEGSKA (reference sequence). The CDR3 region has the DNA TGCAGTGCAGCAGACTACCTCTCCCACGAGCAGTACTTC. As protein: CSAADYLSHEQYF.

This clonotype was found many times. This rearrangement joins TRBV27 to TRBJ1-1; the D gene is possibly TRBD1 (5 bases). The CDR3 length is 15 residues. Between the trimmed V and J ends, which lost 2 bases and 1 base, there was a span of 11 bases. Germline-derived CDR1 and CDR2 are MNHEY and SMNVEV (reference sequence). CDR3 sequence reads: CASSLRDFPNTEAFF. The CDR3 nucleotides are TGTGCCAGCAGTTTACGGGACTTCCCGAACACTGAAGCTTTCTTT.

This clonotype showed up many times. CDR3 sequence reads: CASRRDYNSPLHF. For the CDR3, the DNA is TGTGCCAGCAGGCGGGACTATAATTCACCCCTCCACTTT. The rearrangement uses TRBV27 and TRBJ1-6; the D is unclear. The ends were cut back, 6 bases at V and 3 bases at J, with 6 bases in the middle. CDR1 and CDR2 from the germline V gene are MNHEY and SMNVEV (reference sequence). There are 13 residues in the CDR3.

The rearrangement links TRBV9 to TRBJ1-5; perhaps TRBD1 as D (5 bases). The CDR3 covers 13 residues. Germline CDR1 and CDR2: SGDLS and YYNGEE. With 5 bases removed from V and 6 bases from J, the gap between germline ends came to 12 bases. This CDR3 reads CASRAGTGQPQHF. For the CDR3, the DNA is TGTGCCAGCAGGGCAGGGACTGGTCAGCCCCAGCATTTT.